This T cell receptor (beta chain) was sequenced for a study of cytomegalovirus exposure and HLA in healthy donors. The PCR was carried out with 60 Vbeta primers and 13 Jbeta primers. Repertoires were generated with immunoSEQ multiplex PCR, while TCRdb's copy carries only in-frame clones and drops some. This sample carries approximately 100,000 clones, over 60% of them seen once, and the ten largest clones take around 5.8%. The V gene's germline CDR1 is GTSNPN and CDR2 SVGIG (reference sequence). Trimming at V came to 5 bases and at J to 2 bases, leaving 8 bases not matched to a gene. The CDR3 is made up of 15 amino acids. On this clone: Its cognate antigen is unknown.

Whole-study findings and limits: Whilst most TCR sequences proved rare, a subset of public TCRs occurred across many donors. The authors later linked a missense DCLRE1C variant to TCR beta V- and J-gene trimming.

The TCR sequence derives from a woman aged 50 to 60 in good health and CMV-seropositive. This chain links TRBV30 with TRBJ2-5, with 10 nucleotides matching TRBD1. Material: PBMCs. The CDR3 is CAWYDRGLLQETQYF. The CDR3 coding sequence is TGTGCCTGGTACGACAGGGGGCTACTTCAAGAGACCCAGTACTTC.